The source of this T cell receptor (beta chain) is a study of response to subunit inactivated influenza vaccine. This clonotype appeared a few times. Its specificity is unknown. Study-level points and caveats: Authors suggested seasonal influenza vaccinations each recruit few new T cells.

MiXCR, run by TCRdb on the RT-PCR reads, gives a single entry per CDR3 protein. Counted here are about 180,000 distinct CDR3 sequences, around 11% occurring once; the ten biggest clones make up 35% to 40%. This CDR3 region has 13 residues. Trimming removed 4 bases at V and 6 bases at J, with 9 bases between. Germline V CDR1 and CDR2: ENHRY, SYGVKD. The receptor was isolated from a man aged 45-69 years who received an inactivated influenza vaccine. The V gene is TRBV10-3, the J gene TRBJ1-4; D not certain. The sample in question was CD8+ T cells sorted from PBMCs, obtained around 25 months after vaccination. CDR3 nucleotide sequence: TGTGCCATCAGTGCAGCCGGGGATGAAAAACTGTTTTTT. It yields the protein CAISAAGDEKLFF.